Following are 23 T cell receptor beta chains from one sample sequenced in a study of cytomegalovirus exposure and HLA in healthy donors. Clones were read by immunoSEQ multiplex PCR, and TCRdb kept only the in-frame ones, dropping some. The table lists 55,000 to 70,000 clones, roughly nine tenths of them singletons. The sample was PBMCs. The receptor source for this set is a woman younger than 45 in good health and CMV-seronegative.

The chain joins TRBV7-3 to TRBJ1-4; maybe TRBD1 (6 bases). CDR1 is SGHTA, CDR2 FQGTGA, per germline. The CDR3 length is 15 residues. V was cut by 5 bases and J by 4 bases, with 14 bases left in between. CDR3 DNA: TGTGCCAGCAGCATCCCGACAGGTCTTAATGAAAAACTGTTTTTT. Residues: CASSIPTGLNEKLFF.

This sequence joins TRBV13 and TRBJ2-3, with D tentatively TRBD2 (5 bases). The CDR3 runs 17 residues. Germline V CDR1 and CDR2: PRHDT, FYEKMQ (reference sequence). Between the trimmed V and J ends, which lost 6 bases and 0 bases, there was a span of 19 bases. The CDR3 DNA sequence: TGTGCCAGCAGACGACTGGCGGGCTCCCCTAGCACAGATACGCAGTATTTT. Translated: CASRRLAGSPSTDTQYF.

The chain couples TRBV18 to TRBJ2-7; 9 nucleotides line up with TRBD1. Germline CDR1 is KGHSH and CDR2 is LQKENI. V lost 2 bases and J lost 3; bases outside the gene matches: 2. The CDR3 consists of 14 residues. The CDR3 here is CASSPGTGIYEQYF. CDR3 nucleotide sequence: TGTGCCAGCTCACCAGGGACAGGGATCTACGAGCAGTACTTC.

This chain connects TRBV19 to TRBJ2-1; 7 bases line up with TRBD2. Germline V lookup: CDR1 LNHDA, CDR2 SQIVND (reference sequence). The length of the CDR3 is 14 residues. Trimming cost V 4 bases and J 3 bases; bases outside gene matches: 3. CDR3 in amino acids: CASSRGLHYNEQFF. Written as DNA, the CDR3 is TGTGCCAGTAGTAGGGGACTACACTACAATGAGCAGTTCTTC.

The chain combines TRBV14 with TRBJ2-7; tentative D call: TRBD2 (5 bases). Per the germline V gene, CDR1 is SGHDN and CDR2 is FVKESK. Trimming took 4 bases from V and 3 from J, leaving 10 bases between them. This CDR3 is 13 amino acids long. CDR3 DNA: TGTGCCAGCAGCCCGGGATTTTACTACGAGCAGTACTTC. Amino acid sequence: CASSPGFYYEQYF.

The chain employs TRBV7-2 and TRBJ1-4, with D perhaps TRBD1 (5 bases). There are 16 residues in the CDR3. With 5 bases removed from V and 7 bases from J, the gap between germline ends came to 20 bases. Looked up from germline, CDR1 is SGHTA and CDR2 is FQGNSA. CDR3 in amino acids: CASSTHPGLISEKLFF. CDR3 DNA: TGTGCCAGCAGCACCCACCCAGGGCTAATTTCTGAAAAACTGTTTTTT.

V is TRBV6-5 and J is TRBJ2-1; 8 bases align to TRBD2. Germline-derived CDR1 and CDR2 are MNHEY and SVGAGI. CDR3 length: 16 amino acids. J was trimmed by 4 bases and V by 0 bases; bases with no gene match: 5. CDR3 coding DNA: TGTGCCAGCAGTTACTCGAGGGGCGGGAGGTACAATGAGCAGTTCTTC. It specifies CASSYSRGGRYNEQFF.

The rearrangement uses TRBV6-5 and TRBJ1-2; 7 bases are a match to TRBD1. This CDR3 is built from 14 residues. In germline, CDR1 is MNHEY, CDR2 SVGAGI. Losses at the gene ends were 0 bases for V and 9 bases for J; bases not matched to a gene: 7. The CDR3 loop is CASSYSSTGERYTF. The CDR3 coding sequence is TGTGCCAGCAGTTACTCGAGTACAGGGGAGCGCTACACCTTC.

The chain combines TRBV11-2 with TRBJ2-7; TRBD1 is a possible D gene (6 bases). Germline CDR1 and CDR2: SGHAT and FQNNGV. This CDR3 spans 13 amino acids. The ends were cut back, 0 bases at V and 7 bases at J, with 10 bases in the middle. The CDR3 region is CASSLDLRGEQYF. In DNA, the CDR3 is TGTGCCAGCAGCTTAGATCTTAGGGGGGAGCAGTACTTC.

V usage is TRBV2 and J usage is TRBJ2-7, with 8 positions matching TRBD2. This CDR3 contains 15 residues. Germline V gives CDR1 SNHLY, CDR2 FYNNEI. J lost 4 bases, V lost 4 bases, and 9 bases had no gene match. The CDR3 region has the DNA TGTGCCAGCAGTGCGGCTAGCGGGCCGGGGTACGAGCAGTACTTC. Its protein product is CASSAASGPGYEQYF.

This rearrangement joins TRBV9 to TRBJ2-2, with D perhaps matching TRBD1 (5 bases). Trimming cost V 4 bases and J 6 bases, with 16 bases left between them. The CDR3 covers 15 residues. Germline loops: CDR1 SGDLS, CDR2 YYNGEE. The CDR3 region has the DNA TGTGCCAGCAGCCCCCGACAGCTACTACCCGGGGAGCTGTTTTTT. It specifies CASSPRQLLPGELFF.

This rearrangement joins TRBV6-5 to TRBJ1-5; TRBD1 matches 9 bases. V trimming: 6 bases; J trimming: 6 bases; junction bases outside the gene matches: 6. Germline V gene lookup returns CDR1 MNHEY and CDR2 SVGAGI. This CDR3 spans 14 amino acids. The CDR3 DNA is TGTGCCAGCAGCCGGGGACAGGGAGGTCAGCCCCAGCATTTT. Translated, it gives CASSRGQGGQPQHF.

The rearrangement uses TRBV5-1 and TRBJ1-1; no firm D call. Germline V lookup: CDR1 SGHRS, CDR2 YFSETQ. CDR3 size: 14 residues. Deletions cut 1 base from V and 7 bases from J, with 14 bases between. For the CDR3, the DNA is TGCGCCAGCAGCTTGTTGTTCAGTGGCGGTGAAGCTTTCTTT. Translating gives CASSLLFSGGEAFF.

This rearrangement joins TRBV2 to TRBJ2-1, with D unresolved. The germline gives CDR1 SNHLY, CDR2 FYNNEI. Trimming left V 1 base short and J 8 bases short, with 9 bases between. There are 13 residues in the CDR3. CDR3 in DNA: TGTGCCAGCAGTGAAGATCTCCGCGATGAGCAGTTCTTC. Encoded protein: CASSEDLRDEQFF.

The chain uses TRBV5-1 and TRBJ2-1, with no clear D. The CDR3 is 16 residues long. Germline V lookup: CDR1 SGHRS, CDR2 YFSETQ. Deletions cut 3 bases from V and 0 bases from J, with 13 bases between. The CDR3 here is CASSSVEFNSYNEQFF. CDR3 nucleotide sequence: TGCGCCAGCAGCTCTGTAGAGTTTAACTCCTACAATGAGCAGTTCTTC.

The sample holds a few counts of this clone. The J gene is TRBJ1-3, the V gene TRBV5-6, with 7 bases identical to TRBD1. Germline-derived CDR1 and CDR2 are SGHDT and YYEEEE. Losses at the gene ends were 4 bases for V and 4 bases for J; bases not matched to a gene: 5. The CDR3 runs 14 residues. The CDR3 here is CASSMGQMGNTIYF. CDR3 nucleotides: TGTGCCAGCAGCATGGGACAGATGGGAAACACCATATATTTT.

The rearrangement uses TRBV6-5 and TRBJ2-2, with D unclear. Trimming took off 8 bases at V and 8 bases at J, with 18 bases between the two ends. CDR1 and CDR2 from the germline V gene are MNHEY and SVGAGI. The CDR3 runs to 14 residues. Written as DNA, the CDR3 is TGTGCCAGCGCCGGTGCCGCTGATCGGGGGGAGCTGTTTTTT. Translated, it gives CASAGAADRGELFF.

This chain connects TRBV7-9 to TRBJ1-1; D uncertain. The CDR3 covers 18 residues. Trimming pared 2 bases from V and 3 bases from J, leaving 22 bases between. Germline CDR1 SEHNR, CDR2 FQNEAQ (reference sequence). The CDR3 DNA follows: TGTGCCAGCAGCTTACCCTTTTCCCCCAGTGGAGCAGACACTGAAGCTTTCTTT. This sequence encodes CASSLPFSPSGADTEAFF.

The genes are TRBV5-1 and TRBJ1-2; 12 nucleotides line up with TRBD1. Losses at the gene ends were 4 bases for V and 5 bases for J; bases not matched to a gene: 3. The germline V gene has CDR1 SGHRS and CDR2 YFSETQ. The CDR3 is 14 amino acids. For the CDR3, the DNA is TGCGCCAGCAGCGCGGGACAGGGGGCTTATGGCTACACCTTC. The encoded protein is CASSAGQGAYGYTF.

V and J are TRBV19 and TRBJ1-2; 7 bases map to TRBD1. With V trimmed by 5 bases and J by 0 bases, 6 bases remained unmatched. Germline values: CDR1 LNHDA, CDR2 SQIVND (reference sequence). The CDR3 has 15 amino acids. Here the CDR3 reads CASSSPGQSNYGYTF. DNA for the CDR3: TGTGCCAGTAGTTCTCCGGGACAGTCTAACTATGGCTACACCTTC.

The rearrangement links TRBV5-1 to TRBJ1-1; D is possibly TRBD1 (5 bases). The CDR3 contains 16 residues. V was cut by 4 bases and J by 1 base, with 17 bases left in between. Germline V gene lookup returns CDR1 SGHRS and CDR2 YFSETQ. The CDR3 reads CASSRGGSGPNTEAFF. Written as DNA, the CDR3 is TGCGCCAGCAGCAGGGGTGGGTCAGGGCCGAACACTGAAGCTTTCTTT.

The chain uses TRBV9 and TRBJ2-5; 8 positions agree with TRBD1. Germline CDR1 SGDLS, CDR2 YYNGEE. The CDR3 sequence is 15 residues long. J gave up 2 bases and V 4 bases, and 7 bases lay outside the gene matches. The CDR3 region has the DNA TGTGCCAGCAGCAACGGACAGGGATCACAAGAGACCCAGTACTTC. Amino acid sequence: CASSNGQGSQETQYF.

This chain uses TRBV5-1 with TRBJ2-5; maybe TRBD2 (5 bases). CDR1 SGHRS and CDR2 YFSETQ come from the germline V gene. V lost 0 bases to trimming and J lost 5 bases, with 14 bases between them. The CDR3 loop spans 15 amino acids. For the CDR3, the DNA is TGCGCCAGCAGCTTGGAGCTTAGAGGGTTCGAGACCCAGTACTTC. Protein product: CASSLELRGFETQYF.